This T cell receptor beta chain originates from a study of Graves' ophthalmopathy and Graves' hyperthyroidism. Germline V lookup: CDR1 SGHVS, CDR2 FNYEAQ. J lost 6 bases, V lost 3 bases, and 10 bases had no gene match. The CDR3 has 17 residues. Findings and caveats of the study: The model predicted progression of ophthalmopathy with a sensitivity of just over 70%, and its specificity was 72% to 80%. Blood samples also showed most expanded thyroid clonotypes exceeding 0.001 frequency.

RNA served as the template for amplifying TCR beta CDR3 regions. The first-round RT-PCR employed HTBI primers together with the Qiagen OneStep RT-PCR kit. A multiplex PCR was then performed as the second round. From the multiplex PCR reads, TCRdb called clonotypes with MiXCR, one entry per CDR3 protein. The data show 350,000 to 400,000 distinct CDR3 sequences, about 17% seen once. Establishment of the diagnosis relied upon clinical symptoms, serum thyroxine, TRAb, thyroid ultrasound and orbital computed tomography. The starting material, 8 to 10 ml of fresh peripheral blood, provided the PBMCs. In this sample, this clonotype turned up many times. Its specificity is unknown.

The chain is built from TRBV7-6 and TRBJ1-6; 8 nucleotides line up with TRBD1. This sequence was found in a woman between 18 and 29 years old with Graves' ophthalmopathy. The sample taken for sequencing was peripheral blood. CDR3 protein: CASSFDARTGTNSPLHF. The CDR3 bases are TGTGCCAGCAGCTTCGACGCGAGGACAGGGACTAATTCACCCCTCCACTTT.